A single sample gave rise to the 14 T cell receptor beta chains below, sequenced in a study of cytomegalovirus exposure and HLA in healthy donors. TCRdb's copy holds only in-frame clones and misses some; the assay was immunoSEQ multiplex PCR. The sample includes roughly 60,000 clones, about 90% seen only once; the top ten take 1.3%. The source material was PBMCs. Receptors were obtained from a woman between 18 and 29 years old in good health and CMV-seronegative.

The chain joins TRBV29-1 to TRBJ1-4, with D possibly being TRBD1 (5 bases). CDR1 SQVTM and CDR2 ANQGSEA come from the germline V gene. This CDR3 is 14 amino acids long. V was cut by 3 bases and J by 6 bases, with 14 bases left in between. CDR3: CSVDRQGRDEKLFF. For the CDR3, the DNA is TGCAGCGTTGACAGGCAGGGTAGGGATGAAAAACTGTTTTTT.

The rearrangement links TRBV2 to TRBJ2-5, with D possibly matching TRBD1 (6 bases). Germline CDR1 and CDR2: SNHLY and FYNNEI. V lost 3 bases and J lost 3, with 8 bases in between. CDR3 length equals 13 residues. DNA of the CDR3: TGTGCCAGCAGTGACTCAGGGGAAGAGACCCAGTACTTC. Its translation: CASSDSGEETQYF.

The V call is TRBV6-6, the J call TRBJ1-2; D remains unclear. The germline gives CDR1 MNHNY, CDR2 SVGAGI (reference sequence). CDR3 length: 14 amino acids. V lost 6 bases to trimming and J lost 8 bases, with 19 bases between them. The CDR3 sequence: CASRPLFFGFGYTF. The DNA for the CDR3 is TGTGCCAGCAGGCCACTCTTCTTCGGGTTCGGCTACACCTTC.

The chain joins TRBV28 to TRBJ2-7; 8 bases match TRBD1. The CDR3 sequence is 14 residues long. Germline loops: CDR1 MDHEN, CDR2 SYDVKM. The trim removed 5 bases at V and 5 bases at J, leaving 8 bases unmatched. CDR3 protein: CASSLRGLSDEQYF. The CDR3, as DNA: TGTGCCAGCAGTCTCAGGGGGCTCTCGGACGAGCAGTACTTC. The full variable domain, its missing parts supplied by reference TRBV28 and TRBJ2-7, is DVKVTQSSRYLVKRTGEKVFLECVQDMDHENMFWYRQDPGLGLRLIYFSYDVKMKEKGDIPEGYSVSREKKERFSLILESASTNQTSMYLCASSLRGLSDEQYFGPGTRLTVT.

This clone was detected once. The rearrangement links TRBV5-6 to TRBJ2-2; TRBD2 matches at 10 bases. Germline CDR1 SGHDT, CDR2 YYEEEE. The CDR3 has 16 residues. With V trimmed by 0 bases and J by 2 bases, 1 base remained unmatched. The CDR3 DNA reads TGTGCCAGCAGCTTGGGGACTAGCGGAAACACCGGGGAGCTGTTTTTT. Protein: CASSLGTSGNTGELFF.

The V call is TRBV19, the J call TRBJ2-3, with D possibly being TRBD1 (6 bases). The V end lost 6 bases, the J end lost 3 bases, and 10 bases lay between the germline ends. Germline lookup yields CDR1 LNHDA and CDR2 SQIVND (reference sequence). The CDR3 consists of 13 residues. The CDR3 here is CASRRTATDTQYF. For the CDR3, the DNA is TGTGCCAGTAGGAGGACAGCTACAGATACGCAGTATTTT.

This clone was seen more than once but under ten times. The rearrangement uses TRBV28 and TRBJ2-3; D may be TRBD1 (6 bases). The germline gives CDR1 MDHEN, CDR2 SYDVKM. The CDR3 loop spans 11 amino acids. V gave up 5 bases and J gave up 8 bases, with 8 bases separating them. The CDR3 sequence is CASSVGGTQYF. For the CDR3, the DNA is TGTGCCAGCAGTGTAGGGGGTACGCAGTATTTT.

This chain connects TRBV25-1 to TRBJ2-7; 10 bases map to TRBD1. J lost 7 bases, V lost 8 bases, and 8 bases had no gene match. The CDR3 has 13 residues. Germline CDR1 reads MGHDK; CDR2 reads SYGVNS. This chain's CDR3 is CASGDRGLGEQYF. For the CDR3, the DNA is TGTGCCAGCGGGGACAGGGGTTTGGGGGAGCAGTACTTC.

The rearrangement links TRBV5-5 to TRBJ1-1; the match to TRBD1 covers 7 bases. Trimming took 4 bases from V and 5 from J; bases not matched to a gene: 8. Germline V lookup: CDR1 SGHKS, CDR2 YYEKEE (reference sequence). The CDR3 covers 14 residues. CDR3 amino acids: CASSRDSLGTEAFF. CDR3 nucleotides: TGTGCCAGCAGCCGGGACAGCTTGGGTACTGAAGCTTTCTTT.

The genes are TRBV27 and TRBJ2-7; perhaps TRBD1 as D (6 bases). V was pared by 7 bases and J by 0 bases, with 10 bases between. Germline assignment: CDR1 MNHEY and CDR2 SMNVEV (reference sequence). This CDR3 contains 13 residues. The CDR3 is CASIGQSSYEQYF. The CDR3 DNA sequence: TGTGCCAGCATAGGACAGTCCTCCTACGAGCAGTACTTC.

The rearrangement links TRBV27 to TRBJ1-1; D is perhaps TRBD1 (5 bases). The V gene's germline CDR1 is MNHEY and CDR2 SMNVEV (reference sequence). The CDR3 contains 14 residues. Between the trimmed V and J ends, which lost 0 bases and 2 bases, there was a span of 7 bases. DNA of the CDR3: TGTGCCAGCAGTTTATCAGGGGCTAACACTGAAGCTTTCTTT. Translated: CASSLSGANTEAFF.

CDR3 region: CASSEVRQPNTEAFF. The CDR3 nucleotides are TGTGCCAGCAGTGAAGTGAGGCAGCCTAACACTGAAGCTTTCTTT. The chain joins TRBV6-1 to TRBJ1-1; D is unresolved. Germline V gene data show CDR1 as MNHNS and CDR2 as SASEGT. With 1 base removed from V and 2 bases from J, the gap between germline ends came to 11 bases. CDR3 length: 15 residues.

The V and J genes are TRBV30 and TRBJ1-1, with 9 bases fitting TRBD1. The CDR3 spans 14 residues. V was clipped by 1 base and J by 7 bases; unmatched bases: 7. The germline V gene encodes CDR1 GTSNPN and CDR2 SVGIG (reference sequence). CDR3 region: CAWSDRTGEVEAFF. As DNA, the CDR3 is TGTGCCTGGAGTGACCGGACAGGGGAGGTTGAAGCTTTCTTT.

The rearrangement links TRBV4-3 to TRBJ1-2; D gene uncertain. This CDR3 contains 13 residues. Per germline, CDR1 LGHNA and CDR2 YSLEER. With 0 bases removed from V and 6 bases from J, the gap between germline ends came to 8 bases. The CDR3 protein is CASSQEDGDGYTF. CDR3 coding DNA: TGCGCCAGCAGCCAAGAAGATGGAGATGGCTACACCTTC.